These T cell receptor beta chains were read from a single sample in a study of beta chain features in type 1 diabetes. Measured with immunoSEQ multiplex PCR; TCRdb has only the in-frame clones, and not every one. Of hundreds of thousands of clones in the sample, 11% to 15% were seen once. Sequencing was done on a sample of naive CD4+ T cells from blood. Receptor source: a man aged 18 to 30 with type 1 diabetes. Each CDR3 is given with its conserved first and last residue. Fields, in order: clone size, D gene, V gene, J gene, CDR3 length, CDR3 DNA, CDR3 protein. The D gene is left open where the match is weak. Clone size appears in some rows only: once, few, many, or a class for an expanded clone.

abundance: few; d_gene: TRBD1; v_gene: TRBV5-4; j_gene: TRBJ2-5; len: 14; CDR3nt: TGTGCCAGCAGCTCCCGACAGGGGGCAGAGACCCAGTACTTC; CDR3aa: CASSSRQGAETQYF
abundance: few; d_gene: TRBD1; v_gene: TRBV18; j_gene: TRBJ2-7; len: 14; CDR3nt: TGTGCCAGCTCTTCCCGGGACAGGGTTTACGAGCAGTACTTC; CDR3aa: CASSSRDRVYEQYF
abundance: few; d_gene: -; v_gene: TRBV21-1; j_gene: TRBJ2-6; len: 14; CDR3nt: TGTGCCAGCAGCACGTGCTCTGGGGCCAACGTCCTGACTTTC; CDR3aa: CASSTCSGANVLTF
abundance: -; d_gene: TRBD1; v_gene: TRBV7-7; j_gene: TRBJ2-2; len: 14; CDR3nt: TGTGCTAGCAGCTCGACAGGGCAGGCCGGGGAGCTGTTTTTT; CDR3aa: CASSSTGQAGELFF
abundance: -; d_gene: -; v_gene: TRBV15; j_gene: TRBJ2-2; len: 21; CDR3nt: TGTGCCACCAGCAGTCAATCTTTCGGGACAGGGACTAGTAGGTACACCGGGGAGCTGTTTTTT; CDR3aa: CATSSQSFGTGTSRYTGELFF
abundance: few; d_gene: -; v_gene: TRBV21-1; j_gene: TRBJ2-1; len: 16; CDR3nt: TGTGCCAGCGCACCGGGGGGGACTTGCTCCTACAATGAGCAGTTCTTC; CDR3aa: CASAPGGTCSYNEQFF
abundance: few; d_gene: -; v_gene: TRBV30; j_gene: TRBJ2-4; len: 13; CDR3nt: TGTGCCTGGAGTGTAAAGGGTTCCAACATTCAGTACTTC; CDR3aa: CAWSVKGSNIQYF
abundance: -; d_gene: -; v_gene: TRBV9; j_gene: TRBJ2-1; len: 13; CDR3nt: TGTGCCAGCAGCTCTTCGACGGGGGATGAGCAGTTCTTC; CDR3aa: CASSSSTGDEQFF
abundance: few; d_gene: -; v_gene: TRBV5-1; j_gene: TRBJ2-1; len: 14; CDR3nt: TGCGCCAGCAGCTTGGGAGGAGAGGGGAGTGAGCAGTTCTTC; CDR3aa: CASSLGGEGSEQFF
abundance: few; d_gene: -; v_gene: TRBV30; j_gene: TRBJ1-2; len: 13; CDR3nt: TGTGCCTGGAGTGTGGGATTCCGATATGGCTACACCTTC; CDR3aa: CAWSVGFRYGYTF
abundance: -; d_gene: -; v_gene: TRBV2; j_gene: TRBJ2-5; len: 10; CDR3nt: TGTGCCAGCAGAGAGGAGACCCAGTACTTC; CDR3aa: CASREETQYF
abundance: few; d_gene: TRBD1; v_gene: TRBV30; j_gene: TRBJ1-2; len: 15; CDR3nt: TGTGCCTGGAGTTTCGGACAGGGGCTGGACTATGGCTACACCTTC; CDR3aa: CAWSFGQGLDYGYTF
abundance: few; d_gene: -; v_gene: TRBV27; j_gene: TRBJ2-1; len: 16; CDR3nt: TGTGCCAGCAGTCCGACGGGGGCGGGGGCATACAATGAGCAGTTCTTC; CDR3aa: CASSPTGAGAYNEQFF
abundance: -; d_gene: TRBD1; v_gene: TRBV18; j_gene: TRBJ1-6; len: 16; CDR3nt: TGTGCCAGCTCATCTACAGGGGAGGGCTATAATTCACCCCTCCACTTT; CDR3aa: CASSSTGEGYNSPLHF
abundance: -; d_gene: -; v_gene: TRBV29-1; j_gene: TRBJ2-5; len: 14; CDR3nt: TGCAGCGTTGTTCTGCAGCCTGCTTTCGGTGAGCAGTACTTC; CDR3aa: CSVVLQPAFGEQYF
abundance: -; d_gene: TRBD1; v_gene: TRBV28; j_gene: TRBJ1-2; len: 14; CDR3nt: TGTGCCAGCAGCCCGGGACAGGGGAGCTATGGCTACACCTTC; CDR3aa: CASSPGQGSYGYTF